This entry concerns a single TCR beta chain. The antigen remains undetermined. Germline-derived CDR1 and CDR2 are SGHRS and YFSETQ. The CDR3 contains 15 residues. V lost 2 bases to trimming and J lost 6 bases, with 17 bases between them. The sample belongs to a study of OX40 agonist ivuxolimab in advanced cancers. Study results and limitations: Within 6 weeks, CD4+ and CD8+ blood T cells expanded clonally at 0.1 to 3.0 mg/kg.

The table came from immunoSEQ multiplex PCR; TCRdb's copy has only in-frame clones and leaves some out. The sample yields approximately 24,000 clones, 79% seen once. The TCR was taken from an adult with an advanced solid tumor such as melanoma, head and neck, liver or kidney cancer. The chain links TRBV5-1 to TRBJ1-2; a weak D match, TRBD1 (5 bases). The specimen comprised CD4+ or CD8+ T cells sorted from blood, sampled in a trial of the OX40 agonist ivuxolimab. The CDR3 loop reads CASSLAGTPLDGYTF. The CDR3 nucleotides read TGCGCCAGCAGCTTAGCAGGGACCCCGCTGGATGGCTACACCTTC.